This passage covers 9 T cell receptor beta chains from one sample sequenced in a study of beta chain features in type 1 diabetes. No antigen has been assigned to these receptors. General study findings and limits: TCRB CDR3 length was moderately but significantly reduced in all four CD4+ subsets of Type 1 diabetes patients.

The entirety of the isolated RNA underwent reverse transcription, so expressed TCRB transcripts were sequenced. Clones were read by immunoSEQ multiplex PCR, and TCRdb kept only the in-frame ones, dropping some. The sample shows 300,000 to 350,000 clones, roughly 13% of them seen only once. Sequenced sample: naive CD4+ T cells from blood. These receptors were obtained from a woman under 30 with type 1 diabetes.

This chain uses TRBV5-8 with TRBJ2-5, with D maybe TRBD2 (6 bases). This CDR3 comprises 15 residues. Trimming removed 4 bases from V and 5 bases from J, with 18 bases in between. Germline V gives CDR1 SGHTS, CDR2 YDEGEE. The CDR3 region has the DNA TGTGCCAGCAGCCTAGGGACGGTGGAGGGGGAGACCCAGTACTTC. This translates into CASSLGTVEGETQYF.

The chain couples TRBV19 to TRBJ2-1; 9 nucleotides match TRBD2. V lost 1 base to trimming and J lost 8 bases; unmatched junction nucleotides: 6. The germline CDR1 and CDR2 sequences are LNHDA and SQIVND (reference sequence). The CDR3 length is 15 residues. The CDR3 nucleotides are TGTGCCAGTAGTATAGGCCTAGCGGGAAAAGATGAGCAGTTCTTC. Amino acids: CASSIGLAGKDEQFF.

Details on this clone: Other nucleotide sequences from this sample produce the same CDR3. The chain combines TRBV7-9 with TRBJ1-2; perhaps TRBD1 as D (5 bases). This CDR3 comprises 14 residues. CDR1 and CDR2 (germline): SEHNR, FQNEAQ (reference sequence). Trimming took 0 bases from V and 3 from J, leaving 8 bases between them. CDR3 region: CASSLAGADYGYTF. CDR3 in DNA: TGTGCCAGCAGCTTAGCAGGGGCCGACTATGGCTACACCTTC. The whole variable domain, remainder taken from reference TRBV7-9 and TRBJ1-2, is DTGVSQNPRHKITKRGQNVTFRCDPISEHNRLYWYRQTLGQGPEFLTYFQNEAQLEKSRLLSDRFSAERPKGSFSTLEIQRTEQGDSAMYLCASSLAGADYGYTFGSGTRLTVV.

This clone appeared a few times. The chain uses TRBV30 and TRBJ1-3; D uncertain. Germline V gives CDR1 GTSNPN, CDR2 SVGIG (reference sequence). The ends were cut back, 5 bases at V and 7 bases at J, with 15 bases in the middle. The CDR3 sequence is 13 residues long. CDR3 DNA sequence: TGTGCCTGGTTGACCCTGCGGGATAACACCATATATTTT. As protein: CAWLTLRDNTIYF.

This clone came up a few times. The chain recombines TRBV11-2 with TRBJ2-2, with 7 bases that match TRBD2. Germline CDR1 SGHAT, CDR2 FQNNGV. This CDR3 comprises 16 residues. V dropped 2 bases and J dropped 5; count of bases not matched to a gene: 8. CDR3 sequence (DNA): TGTGCCAGCAGCTTATGGTGGGAGGGCCGGACCGGGGAGCTGTTTTTT. Its translation: CASSLWWEGRTGELFF.

This clone was observed a few times. The same CDR3 can be traced to other DNA sequences in this sample. The chain is built from TRBV7-9 and TRBJ2-1; 10 bases map to TRBD2. Germline V lookup: CDR1 SEHNR, CDR2 FQNEAQ (reference sequence). The V gene end was trimmed by 5 bases and the J gene end by 3 bases; junction bases not matched to a gene: 4. The CDR3 has 15 amino acids. Here the CDR3 reads CASSPGLAVYNEQFF. CDR3 coding DNA: TGTGCCAGCAGCCCAGGACTAGCGGTCTACAATGAGCAGTTCTTC.

This clone was seen more than once but under ten times. The chain links TRBV9 to TRBJ2-1; 10 bases fit TRBD2. Germline loops: CDR1 SGDLS, CDR2 YYNGEE. Trimming at V came to 2 bases and at J to 6 bases, leaving 11 bases not matched to a gene. CDR3 length: 17 residues. CDR3: CASSVRGMASGSNEQFF. The CDR3 DNA is TGTGCCAGCAGCGTGAGGGGGATGGCTAGCGGGAGCAATGAGCAGTTCTTC.

This clone was seen only a few times. This chain connects TRBV9 to TRBJ2-3; 8 bases match TRBD2. The CDR3 is made up of 15 amino acids. Germline V CDR1 and CDR2: SGDLS, YYNGEE. Trimming at V came to 0 bases and at J to 3 bases, leaving 3 bases not matched to a gene. CDR3 residues: CASSVAPSGTDTQYF. DNA for the CDR3: TGTGCCAGCAGCGTAGCCCCTAGCGGGACAGATACGCAGTATTTT.

This clone was seen a few times. This chain uses TRBV5-6 with TRBJ2-7; a weak D match, TRBD1 (6 bases). Trimming stripped 4 bases from V and 7 bases from J, with 18 bases between. Germline loops: CDR1 SGHDT, CDR2 YYEEEE. The CDR3 covers 14 residues. The DNA of the CDR3 is TGTGCCAGCAGCGCTACAGCAGGGGTGTGGGAGCAGTACGTC. This sequence encodes CASSATAGVWEQYV.